Following are 25 T cell receptor beta chains from one sample sequenced in a study of shared clonotypes between healthy human individuals. Assay used: immunoSEQ multiplex PCR; TCRdb lists only in-frame clones, some missing. The sample carries 550,000 to 600,000 clones, roughly 98% recorded once. The naive CD8 subset, CD45RO-negative cells positively selected for CCR7, excluded terminally differentiated effector memory CD45RA+ cells. Sequenced input: naive CD8+ T cells sorted from blood. The origin of the receptors is a man aged 25-40 years in good health.

V gene TRBV7-9 combines with J gene TRBJ2-5; possibly TRBD1 or TRBD2 for D (5 bases each). CDR1 is SEHNR and CDR2 is FQNEAQ in the germline V gene (reference sequence). This CDR3 contains 15 residues. V lost 3 bases and J 1 base, leaving 12 bases between the germline ends. The DNA for the CDR3 is TGTGCCAGCAGCTTTGGGGGTGGGACCCAAGAGACCCAGTACTTC. Translated, it gives CASSFGGGTQETQYF.

The gene calls are TRBV5-1 and TRBJ2-7, with D perhaps TRBD1 or TRBD2 (5 bases each). V lost 2 bases and J 4 bases, leaving 16 bases between the germline ends. Per germline, CDR1 SGHRS and CDR2 YFSETQ. The CDR3 runs 15 residues. CDR3 nucleotide sequence: TGCGCCAGCAGCTTTGTCCCCGATGGGGGTTACGAGCAGTACTTC. This sequence encodes CASSFVPDGGYEQYF.

This clone appeared once. This chain links TRBV18 with TRBJ2-5; D uncertain. Between the trimmed V and J ends, which lost 4 bases and 5 bases, there was a span of 8 bases. The CDR3 sequence is 12 residues long. Per germline, CDR1 KGHSH and CDR2 LQKENI. CDR3 nucleotide sequence: TGTGCCAGCTCACTTGGAACGGAGACCCAGTACTTC. This encodes CASSLGTETQYF. The full variable domain, rest sourced from reference TRBV18 and TRBJ2-5, is NAGVMQNPRHLVRRRGQEARLRCSPMKGHSHVYWYRQLPEEGLKFMVYLQKENIIDESGMPKERFSAEFPKEGPSILRIQQVVRGDSAAYFCASSLGTETQYFGPGTRLLVL.

This clone was seen just once. The chain links TRBV7-6 to TRBJ2-5; 7 bases are a match to TRBD2. V lost 6 bases to trimming and J lost 3 bases; unmatched junction nucleotides: 10. CDR1 is SGHVS and CDR2 is FNYEAQ in the germline V gene. The CDR3 contains 15 residues. For the CDR3, the DNA is TGTGCCAGCAGAACCTCGGTTCTAGCGGAAGAGACCCAGTACTTC. As protein: CASRTSVLAEETQYF.

The rearrangement links TRBV9 to TRBJ2-1, with 9 nucleotides matching TRBD2. Germline V lookup: CDR1 SGDLS, CDR2 YYNGEE. This CDR3 has 20 residues. Trimming removed 4 bases from V and 5 bases from J; junction bases left unmatched: 22. For the CDR3, the DNA is TGTGCCAGCAGCCCTGAAAGGACTAGCGAGACGGCGGGAACTGACAATGAGCAGTTCTTC. It yields the protein CASSPERTSETAGTDNEQFF.

The chain carries TRBV5-8 and TRBJ1-2, with D possibly TRBD1 on 5 matching bases. The V end lost 4 bases, the J end lost 5 bases, and 15 bases lay between the germline ends. CDR3 size: 14 residues. Looked up from germline, CDR1 is SGHTS and CDR2 is YDEGEE. The chain's CDR3 is CASSHGGSTYGYTF. The CDR3, as DNA: TGTGCCAGCAGCCACGGGGGTTCCACTTATGGCTACACCTTC.

The CDR3: CASSSISGKSRNEQFF. Written as DNA, the CDR3 is TGCGCCAGCAGCTCTATTAGCGGAAAAAGCCGCAATGAGCAGTTCTTC. This chain uses TRBV5-1 with TRBJ2-1, with a weak D call TRBD2 (6 bases). The V gene's germline CDR1 is SGHRS and CDR2 YFSETQ. Trimming stripped 3 bases from V and 6 bases from J, with 19 bases between. This CDR3 spans 16 amino acids.

The J gene is TRBJ1-4, the V gene TRBV25-1; no reliable D call. V lost 1 base, J lost 4 bases, and 7 bases lay in between. In germline, CDR1 is MGHDK, CDR2 SYGVNS. The CDR3 is 14 residues long. The CDR3 bases are TGTGCCAGCAGTGAATTAAGCGATAATGAAAAACTGTTTTTT. This translates into CASSELSDNEKLFF.

The genes are TRBV15 and TRBJ1-4; D is perhaps TRBD1 (5 bases). Germline loops: CDR1 LNHNV, CDR2 YYDKDF (reference sequence). Trimming shortened V by 8 bases and J by 5 bases, and 15 bases separated the two germline ends. The CDR3 consists of 14 residues. The CDR3 coding sequence is TGTGCCACCTCTCCCGACAGAAGAAATGAAAAACTGTTTTTT. Its protein product is CATSPDRRNEKLFF. The whole variable domain, remainder taken from reference TRBV15 and TRBJ1-4, is DAMVIQNPRYQVTQFGKPVTLSCSQTLNHNVMYWYQQKSSQAPKLLFHYYDKDFNNEADTPDNFQSRRPNTSFCFLDIRSPGLGDTAMYLCATSPDRRNEKLFFGSGTQLSVL.

The chain joins TRBV10-3 to TRBJ2-1; the D gene is possibly TRBD1 (5 bases). The CDR3 runs to 12 residues. CDR1 is ENHRY, CDR2 SYGVKD, per germline. Trimming removed 4 bases from V and 8 bases from J, with 9 bases in between. CDR3 sequence (DNA): TGTGCCATCAGTGCGACCAGGGATGAGCAGTTCTTC. It encodes CAISATRDEQFF.

The genes are TRBV6-1 and TRBJ2-1, with D perhaps matching TRBD1 or TRBD2 (5 bases each). Between the trimmed V and J ends, which lost 6 bases and 7 bases, there was a span of 16 bases. The CDR3 consists of 14 residues. CDR1 is MNHNS, CDR2 SASEGT, per germline. The CDR3: CASRAPGRLNEQFF. The CDR3 DNA is TGTGCCAGCAGGGCCCCGGGACGGCTAAATGAGCAGTTCTTC.

CDR3 in amino acids: CATSGGRITDTQYF. CDR3 nucleotides: TGTGCCACCAGTGGCGGGAGGATCACAGATACGCAGTATTTT. The rearrangement links TRBV15 to TRBJ2-3; TRBD2 matches 8 bases. CDR1 is LNHNV and CDR2 is YYDKDF in the germline V gene (reference sequence). V dropped 6 bases and J dropped 2; count of bases not matched to a gene: 4. The CDR3 extends over 14 amino acids.

This rearrangement joins TRBV27 to TRBJ1-5; TRBD1 matches 8 bases. The junction had 8 bases not matched to a gene; V was cut back by 2 bases and J by 5 bases. This CDR3 contains 16 residues. CDR1 and CDR2 (germline): MNHEY, SMNVEV (reference sequence). The CDR3 here is CASSLMPGGYDQPQHF. The CDR3 DNA follows: TGTGCCAGCAGTTTAATGCCAGGGGGCTATGATCAGCCCCAGCATTTT.

J is TRBJ1-5 and V is TRBV2; possibly TRBD1 for D (5 bases). Germline assignment: CDR1 SNHLY and CDR2 FYNNEI. The CDR3 has 15 residues. Trimming cost V 7 bases and J 3 bases, with 16 bases left between them. This chain's CDR3 is CASNPGGLVNQPQHF. The CDR3 bases are TGTGCCAGCAATCCCGGGGGATTGGTCAATCAGCCCCAGCATTTT.

The chain employs TRBV7-2 and TRBJ2-1; 8 nucleotides align to TRBD2. The CDR3 runs to 17 residues. Germline V gene data show CDR1 as SGHTA and CDR2 as FQGNSA. The V gene end was trimmed by 4 bases and the J gene end by 8 bases; junction bases not matched to a gene: 16. The CDR3: CASSSSRGLAGEHEQFF. DNA for the CDR3: TGTGCCAGCAGCTCATCCCGGGGGCTAGCGGGTGAGCATGAGCAGTTCTTC.

V gene TRBV6-1 combines with J gene TRBJ1-4; TRBD1 agrees at 7 bases. V gave up 6 bases and J gave up 5 bases; unmatched junction bases: 3. Germline V CDR1 and CDR2: MNHNS, SASEGT. CDR3 size: 13 residues. CDR3 protein: CASRQGQNEKLFF. DNA for the CDR3: TGTGCCAGCAGGCAGGGACAGAATGAAAAACTGTTTTTT.

J is TRBJ1-4 and V is TRBV19; TRBD1 agrees at 7 bases. CDR3 length: 14 residues. The germline gives CDR1 LNHDA, CDR2 SQIVND (reference sequence). The junction had 6 bases not matched to a gene; V was cut back by 6 bases and J by 5 bases. As DNA, the CDR3 is TGTGCCAGTAGGGGACAGCTTTCAAATGAAAAACTGTTTTTT. Amino acid sequence: CASRGQLSNEKLFF.

In DNA, the CDR3 is TGTGCCAGCAGCTTAGACAGGGGGCGAGAGACCCAGTACTTC. This encodes CASSLDRGRETQYF. The J gene is TRBJ2-5, the V gene TRBV7-2; TRBD1 agrees at 9 bases. The germline CDR1 and CDR2 sequences are SGHTA and FQGNSA. CDR3 size: 14 residues. The junction had 1 base not matched to a gene; V was cut back by 1 base and J by 4 bases.

The rearrangement uses TRBV15 and TRBJ2-2, with 9 bases fitting TRBD1. Germline-derived CDR1 and CDR2 are LNHNV and YYDKDF (reference sequence). Unmatched junction bases numbered 11, after V lost 2 bases and J lost 7 bases. This CDR3 is 17 amino acids long. CDR3 in DNA: TGTGCCACCAGCAGATTCCGGGACAGGGAGAGAGGCGGGGAGCTGTTTTTT. Translated: CATSRFRDRERGGELFF.

The rearrangement uses TRBV5-1 and TRBJ2-1; D perhaps matches TRBD1 (6 bases). Germline-derived CDR1 and CDR2 are SGHRS and YFSETQ. Trimming left V 4 bases short and J 6 bases short, with 14 bases between. The CDR3 loop spans 14 amino acids. The CDR3, as DNA: TGCGCCAGCAGCCCCCAGGACAGCCGCAATGAGCAGTTCTTC. This sequence encodes CASSPQDSRNEQFF.

This chain connects TRBV6-1 to TRBJ2-7, with TRBD1 identical over 7 bases. The V segment lost 5 bases and the J segment 0 bases; nucleotides outside the gene matches: 7. CDR3 length: 15 residues. Looked up from germline, CDR1 is MNHNS and CDR2 is SASEGT. The CDR3 protein is CASSPNRGSSYEQYF. The CDR3 coding sequence is TGTGCCAGCAGTCCAAACAGGGGTTCCTCCTACGAGCAGTACTTC.

This chain uses TRBV5-6 with TRBJ1-2; D ambiguous. V gave up 0 bases and J gave up 4 bases, with 22 bases separating them. The germline gives CDR1 SGHDT, CDR2 YYEEEE. The CDR3 is 18 amino acids. The CDR3 DNA reads as TGTGCCAGCAGCTTGGTCTCCGGACGGTGGAAATCTACCTATGGCTACACCTTC. It encodes CASSLVSGRWKSTYGYTF.

The gene calls are TRBV4-3 and TRBJ2-7; D remains unclear. This CDR3 contains 13 residues. Germline CDR1 LGHNA, CDR2 YSLEER. Trimming shortened V by 2 bases and J by 2 bases, and 7 bases separated the two germline ends. CDR3 in DNA: TGCGCCAGCAGCCAAACAGTTACCTACGAGCAGTACTTC. It yields the protein CASSQTVTYEQYF.

This clone was seen only once. The rearrangement joins TRBV7-9 to TRBJ2-7, with D maybe TRBD1 (5 bases). In germline, CDR1 is SEHNR, CDR2 FQNEAQ (reference sequence). CDR3 length: 17 amino acids. V shed 3 bases and J shed 2 bases, with 20 bases lying between them. CDR3 sequence (DNA): TGTGCCAGCAGCTTCGGGCAGGGAAAAGGATCCCCCTACGAGCAGTACTTC. This sequence encodes CASSFGQGKGSPYEQYF.

This chain connects TRBV5-1 to TRBJ2-7; perhaps TRBD2 as D (6 bases). CDR3 size: 14 residues. The V and J ends lost 2 bases and 2 bases respectively, with 11 bases between them. Germline V gene data show CDR1 as SGHRS and CDR2 as YFSETQ. DNA of the CDR3: TGCGCCAGCAGCTTCACGGGAGTAACCTACGAGCAGTACTTC. Its protein product is CASSFTGVTYEQYF.